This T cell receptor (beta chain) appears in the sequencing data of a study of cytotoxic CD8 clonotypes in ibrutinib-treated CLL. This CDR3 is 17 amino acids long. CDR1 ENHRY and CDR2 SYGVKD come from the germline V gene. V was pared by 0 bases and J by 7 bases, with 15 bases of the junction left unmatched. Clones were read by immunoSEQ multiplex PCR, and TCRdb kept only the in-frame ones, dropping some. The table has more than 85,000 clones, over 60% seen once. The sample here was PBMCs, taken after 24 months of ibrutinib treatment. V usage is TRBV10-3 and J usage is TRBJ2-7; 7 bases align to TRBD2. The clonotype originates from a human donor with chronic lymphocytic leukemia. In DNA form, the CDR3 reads TGTGCCATCAGTGAGTCGATTATGGGCGGGAGTAGGGGTGAGCAGTACTTC. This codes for CAISESIMGGSRGEQYF.